The clone carrying this TCR beta chain was recorded a few times. As yet, its antigen is unknown. These data come from a study of response to subunit inactivated influenza vaccine. The study's findings and limits: After each seasonal influenza vaccination, few new T cells are recruited, the authors suggested.

The CDR3 is 13 residues long. Germline V gene sequence: CDR1 SGHTA, CDR2 FQGNSA. Trimming cost V 4 bases and J 1 base, with 8 bases left between them. TCRdb redid the calling of the RT-PCR reads with MiXCR, one entry per CDR3 protein. The sample yields 540,000 or so distinct CDR3 sequences, 10% to 15% seen once. This chain joins TRBV7-2 and TRBJ2-7; D gene uncertain. Sample: PBMCs from blood, taken about 6 weeks after vaccination. The receptor was derived from a man aged 50 to 59 who received an inactivated influenza vaccine. CDR3 sequence: CASSSQTSYEQYF. The CDR3 nucleotides read TGTGCCAGCAGCTCTCAGACTTCCTACGAGCAGTACTTC.